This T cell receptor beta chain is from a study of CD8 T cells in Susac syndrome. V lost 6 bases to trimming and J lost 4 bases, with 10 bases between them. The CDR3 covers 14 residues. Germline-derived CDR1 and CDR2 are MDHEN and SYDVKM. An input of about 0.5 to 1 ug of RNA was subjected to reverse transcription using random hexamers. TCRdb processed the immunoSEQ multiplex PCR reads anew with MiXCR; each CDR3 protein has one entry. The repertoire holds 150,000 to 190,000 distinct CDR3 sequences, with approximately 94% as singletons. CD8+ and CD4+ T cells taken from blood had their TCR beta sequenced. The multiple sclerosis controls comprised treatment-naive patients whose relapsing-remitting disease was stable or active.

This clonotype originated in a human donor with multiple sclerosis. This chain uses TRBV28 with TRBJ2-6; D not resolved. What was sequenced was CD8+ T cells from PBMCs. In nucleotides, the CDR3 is TGTGCCAGCAGCTCTGGCGCGGGGGCCAACGTCCTGACTTTC. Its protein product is CASSSGAGANVLTF.